The clone carrying this T cell receptor beta chain occurred many times. The source of the sample is a study of tumor-infiltrating lymphocytes in primary liver carcinoma. Starting from approximately 500 ng of total RNA, TCR beta cDNA was produced with a primer in the constant region. Amplification in three nested multiplex PCR rounds with slightly modified ARM-PCR gave rise to TCR beta libraries. The first two PCR rounds used TRBV1-TRBV30 primers with a Cbeta primer, roughly 10 cycles each. Each CDR3 protein gets one entry after TCRdb re-called the multiplex PCR reads with MiXCR. The sample lists almost 200,000 distinct CDR3 sequences, around three fifths occurring once. Unsorted whole blood yielded blood RNA, and germline DNA was extracted as well. Trimming left V 4 bases short and J 0 bases short, with 13 bases between. The CDR3 totals 14 residues. In germline, CDR1 is SQVTM, CDR2 ANQGSEA.

V is TRBV29-1 and J is TRBJ2-7; the D is unclear. Material for sequencing was peripheral blood. The receptor was derived from a woman aged 60 to 75 with primary liver carcinoma and hepatitis B virus infection. The CDR3 is CSVVPFSSSYEQYF. The CDR3 DNA reads TGCAGCGTTGTCCCCTTCTCAAGCTCCTACGAGCAGTACTTC.